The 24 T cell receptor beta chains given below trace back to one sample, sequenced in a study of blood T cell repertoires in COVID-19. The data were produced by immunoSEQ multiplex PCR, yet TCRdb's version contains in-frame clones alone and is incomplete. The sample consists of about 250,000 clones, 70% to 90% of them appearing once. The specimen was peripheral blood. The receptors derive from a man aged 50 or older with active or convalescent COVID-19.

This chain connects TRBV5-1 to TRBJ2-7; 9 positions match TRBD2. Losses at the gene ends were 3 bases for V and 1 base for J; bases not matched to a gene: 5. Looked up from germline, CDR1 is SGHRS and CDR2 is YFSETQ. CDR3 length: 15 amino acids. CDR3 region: CASSSAGGQSYEQYF. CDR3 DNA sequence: TGCGCCAGCAGCTCGGCGGGGGGGCAATCCTACGAGCAGTACTTC. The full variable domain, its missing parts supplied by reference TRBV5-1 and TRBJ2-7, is KAGVTQTPRYLIKTRGQQVTLSCSPISGHRSVSWYQQTPGQGLQFLFEYFSETQRNKGNFPGRFSGRQFSNSRSEMNVSTLELGDSALYLCASSSAGGQSYEQYFGPGTRLTVT.

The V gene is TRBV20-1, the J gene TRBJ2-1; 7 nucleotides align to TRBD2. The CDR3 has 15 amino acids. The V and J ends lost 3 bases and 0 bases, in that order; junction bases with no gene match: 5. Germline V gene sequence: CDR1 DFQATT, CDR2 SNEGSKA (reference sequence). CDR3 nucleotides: TGCAGTGCTAGTGGGGGGGAGAGCTCCTACAATGAGCAGTTCTTC. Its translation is CSASGGESSYNEQFF.

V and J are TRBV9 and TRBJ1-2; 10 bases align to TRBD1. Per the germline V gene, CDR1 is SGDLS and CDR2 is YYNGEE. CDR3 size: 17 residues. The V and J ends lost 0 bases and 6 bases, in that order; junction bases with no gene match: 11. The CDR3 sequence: CASSVDPLGQGSDGYTF. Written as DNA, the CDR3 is TGTGCCAGCAGCGTAGACCCGCTGGGACAGGGGTCGGATGGCTACACCTTC.

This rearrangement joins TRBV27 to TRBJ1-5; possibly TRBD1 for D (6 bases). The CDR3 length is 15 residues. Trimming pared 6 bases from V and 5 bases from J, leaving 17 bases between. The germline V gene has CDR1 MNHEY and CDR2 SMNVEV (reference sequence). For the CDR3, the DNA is TGTGCCAGCAGCACAATCCCAGGGGACCATCAGCCCCAGCATTTT. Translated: CASSTIPGDHQPQHF.

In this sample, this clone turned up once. CDR3 sequence: CASSPHPGTGGRETQYF. In nucleotides, the CDR3 is TGTGCCAGCAGCCCCCACCCGGGGACAGGCGGTAGAGAGACCCAGTACTTC. V and J are TRBV11-2 and TRBJ2-5, with 8 positions matching TRBD1. The germline V gene encodes CDR1 SGHAT and CDR2 FQNNGV. V trimming: 5 bases; J trimming: 4 bases; junction bases outside the gene matches: 15. The CDR3 extends over 17 amino acids.

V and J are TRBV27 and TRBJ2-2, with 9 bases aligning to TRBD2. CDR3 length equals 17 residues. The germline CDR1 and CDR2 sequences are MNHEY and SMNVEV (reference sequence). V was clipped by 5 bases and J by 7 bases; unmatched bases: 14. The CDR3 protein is CASSPPPGLATIGELFF. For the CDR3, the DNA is TGTGCCAGCAGTCCCCCCCCGGGACTAGCTACTATCGGGGAGCTGTTTTTT.

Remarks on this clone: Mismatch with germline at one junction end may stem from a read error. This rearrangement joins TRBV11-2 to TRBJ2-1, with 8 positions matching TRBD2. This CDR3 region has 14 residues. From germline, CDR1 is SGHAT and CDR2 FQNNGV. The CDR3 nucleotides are TGTGCCAGCAGCTTAGGATTCCAGCGGGAGTTTGTTCTCTTC. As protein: CASSLGFQREFVLF.

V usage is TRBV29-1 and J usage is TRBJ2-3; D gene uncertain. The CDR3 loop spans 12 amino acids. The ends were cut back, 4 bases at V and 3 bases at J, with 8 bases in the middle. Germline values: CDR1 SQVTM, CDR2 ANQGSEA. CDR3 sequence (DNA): TGCAGCGTTGGGTCCAGAACAGATACGCAGTATTTT. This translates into CSVGSRTDTQYF.

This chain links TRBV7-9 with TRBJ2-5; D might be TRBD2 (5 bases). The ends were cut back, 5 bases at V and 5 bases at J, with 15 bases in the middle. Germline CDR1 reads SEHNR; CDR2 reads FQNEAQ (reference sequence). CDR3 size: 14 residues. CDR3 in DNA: TGTGCCAGCAGCGAGGGTGGGCAGGAGGAGACCCAGTACTTC. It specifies CASSEGGQEETQYF. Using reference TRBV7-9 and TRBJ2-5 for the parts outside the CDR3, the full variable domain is DTGVSQNPRHKITKRGQNVTFRCDPISEHNRLYWYRQTLGQGPEFLTYFQNEAQLEKSRLLSDRFSAERPKGSFSTLEIQRTEQGDSAMYLCASSEGGQEETQYFGPGTRLLVL.

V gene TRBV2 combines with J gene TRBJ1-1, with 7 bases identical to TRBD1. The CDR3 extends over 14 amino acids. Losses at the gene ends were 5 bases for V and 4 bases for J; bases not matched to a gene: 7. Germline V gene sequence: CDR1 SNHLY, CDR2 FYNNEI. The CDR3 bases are TGTGCCAGCAGTCGACAGGGCCCCACCACTGAAGCTTTCTTT. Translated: CASSRQGPTTEAFF.

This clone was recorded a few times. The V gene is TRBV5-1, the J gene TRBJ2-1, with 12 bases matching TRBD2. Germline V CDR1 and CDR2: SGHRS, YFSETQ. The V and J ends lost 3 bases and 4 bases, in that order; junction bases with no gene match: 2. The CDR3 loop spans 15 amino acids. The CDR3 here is CASSWGLAGYNEQFF. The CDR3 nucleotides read TGCGCCAGCAGCTGGGGACTAGCGGGTTACAATGAGCAGTTCTTC.

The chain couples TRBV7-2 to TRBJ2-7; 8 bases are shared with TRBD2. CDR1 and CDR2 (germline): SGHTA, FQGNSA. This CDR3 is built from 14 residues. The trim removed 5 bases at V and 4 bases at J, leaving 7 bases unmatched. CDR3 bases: TGTGCCAGCAGCCTCGGGGTAGCGGGATACGAGCAGTACTTC. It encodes CASSLGVAGYEQYF.

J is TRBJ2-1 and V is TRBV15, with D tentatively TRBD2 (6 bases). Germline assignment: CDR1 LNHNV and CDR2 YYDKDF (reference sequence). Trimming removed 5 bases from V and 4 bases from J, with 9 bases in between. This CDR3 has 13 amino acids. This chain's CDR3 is CATSLALYNEQFF. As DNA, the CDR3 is TGTGCCACCAGCCTAGCGCTATACAATGAGCAGTTCTTC.

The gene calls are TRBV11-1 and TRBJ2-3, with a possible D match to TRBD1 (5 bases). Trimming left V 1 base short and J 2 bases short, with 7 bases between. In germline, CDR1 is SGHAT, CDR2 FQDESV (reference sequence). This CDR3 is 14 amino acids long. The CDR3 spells CASSLGGSTDTQYF. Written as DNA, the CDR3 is TGTGCCAGCAGCTTAGGGGGCTCCACAGATACGCAGTATTTT.

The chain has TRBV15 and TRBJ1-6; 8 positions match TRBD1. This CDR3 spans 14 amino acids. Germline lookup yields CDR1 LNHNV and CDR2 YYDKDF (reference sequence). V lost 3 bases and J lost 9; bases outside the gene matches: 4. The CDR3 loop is CATSRLDRGSPLHF. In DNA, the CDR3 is TGTGCCACCAGCAGGCTAGACAGGGGTTCACCCCTCCACTTT.

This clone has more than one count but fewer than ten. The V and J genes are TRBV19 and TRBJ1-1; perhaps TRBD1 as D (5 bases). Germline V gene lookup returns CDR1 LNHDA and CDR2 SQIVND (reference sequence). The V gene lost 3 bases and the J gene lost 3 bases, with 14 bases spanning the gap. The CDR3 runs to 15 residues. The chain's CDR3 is CASSIRGTGDTEAFF. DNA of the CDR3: TGTGCCAGTAGTATCCGGGGGACCGGGGACACTGAAGCTTTCTTT.

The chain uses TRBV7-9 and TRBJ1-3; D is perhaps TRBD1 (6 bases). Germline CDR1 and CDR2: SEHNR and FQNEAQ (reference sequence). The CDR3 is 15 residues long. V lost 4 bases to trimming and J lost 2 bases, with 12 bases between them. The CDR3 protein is CASSSSWTAGNTIYF. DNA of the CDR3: TGTGCCAGCAGCTCTAGCTGGACAGCTGGAAACACCATATATTTT.

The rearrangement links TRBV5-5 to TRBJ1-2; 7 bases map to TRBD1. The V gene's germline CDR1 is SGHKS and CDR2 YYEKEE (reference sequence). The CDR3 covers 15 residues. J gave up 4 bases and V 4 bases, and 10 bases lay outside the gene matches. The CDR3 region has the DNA TGTGCCAGCAGCCAAACAGGGGAGCGCACCTATGGCTACACCTTC. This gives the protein CASSQTGERTYGYTF.

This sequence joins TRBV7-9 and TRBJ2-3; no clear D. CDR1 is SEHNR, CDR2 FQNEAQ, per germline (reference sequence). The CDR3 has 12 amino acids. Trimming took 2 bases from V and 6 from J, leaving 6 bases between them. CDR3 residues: CASSLNGDTQYF. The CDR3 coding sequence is TGTGCCAGCAGCTTAAACGGGGATACGCAGTATTTT. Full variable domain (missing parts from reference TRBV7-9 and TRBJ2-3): DTGVSQNPRHKITKRGQNVTFRCDPISEHNRLYWYRQTLGQGPEFLTYFQNEAQLEKSRLLSDRFSAERPKGSFSTLEIQRTEQGDSAMYLCASSLNGDTQYFGPGTRLTVL.

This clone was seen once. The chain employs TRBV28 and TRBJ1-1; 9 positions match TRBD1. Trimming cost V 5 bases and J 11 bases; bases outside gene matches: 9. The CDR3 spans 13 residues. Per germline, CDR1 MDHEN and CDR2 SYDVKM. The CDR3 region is CASSRTGALRAFF. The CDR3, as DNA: TGTGCCAGCAGTAGGACAGGGGCACTTAGGGCTTTCTTT. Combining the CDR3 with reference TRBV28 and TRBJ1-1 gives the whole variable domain DVKVTQSSRYLVKRTGEKVFLECVQDMDHENMFWYRQDPGLGLRLIYFSYDVKMKEKGDIPEGYSVSREKKERFSLILESASTNQTSMYLCASSRTGALRAFFGQGTRLTVV.

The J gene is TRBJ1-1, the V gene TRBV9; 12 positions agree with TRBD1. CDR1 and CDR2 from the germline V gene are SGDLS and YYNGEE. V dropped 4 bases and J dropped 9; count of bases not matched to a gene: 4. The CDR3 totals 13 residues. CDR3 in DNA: TGTGCCAGCAGCTGGGGGGACAGGGGGCAAGCTTTCTTT. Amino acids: CASSWGDRGQAFF.

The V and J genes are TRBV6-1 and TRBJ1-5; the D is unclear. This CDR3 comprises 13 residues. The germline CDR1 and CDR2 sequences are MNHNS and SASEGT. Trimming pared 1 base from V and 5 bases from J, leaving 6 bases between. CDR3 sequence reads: CASSEVDYQPQHF. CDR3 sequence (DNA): TGTGCCAGCAGTGAAGTGGACTATCAGCCCCAGCATTTT.

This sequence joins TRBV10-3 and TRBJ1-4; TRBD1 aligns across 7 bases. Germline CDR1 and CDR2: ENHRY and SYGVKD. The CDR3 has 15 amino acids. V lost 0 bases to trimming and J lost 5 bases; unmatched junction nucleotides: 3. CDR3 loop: CAISESGQMNEKLFF. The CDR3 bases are TGTGCCATCAGTGAGTCGGGACAGATGAATGAAAAACTGTTTTTT.

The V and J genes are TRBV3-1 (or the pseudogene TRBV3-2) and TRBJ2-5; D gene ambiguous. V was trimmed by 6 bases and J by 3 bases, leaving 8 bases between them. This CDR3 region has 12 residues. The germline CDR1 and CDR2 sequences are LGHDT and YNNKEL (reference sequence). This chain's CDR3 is CASRAREETQYF. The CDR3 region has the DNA TGTGCCAGCAGGGCTCGGGAAGAGACCCAGTACTTC.